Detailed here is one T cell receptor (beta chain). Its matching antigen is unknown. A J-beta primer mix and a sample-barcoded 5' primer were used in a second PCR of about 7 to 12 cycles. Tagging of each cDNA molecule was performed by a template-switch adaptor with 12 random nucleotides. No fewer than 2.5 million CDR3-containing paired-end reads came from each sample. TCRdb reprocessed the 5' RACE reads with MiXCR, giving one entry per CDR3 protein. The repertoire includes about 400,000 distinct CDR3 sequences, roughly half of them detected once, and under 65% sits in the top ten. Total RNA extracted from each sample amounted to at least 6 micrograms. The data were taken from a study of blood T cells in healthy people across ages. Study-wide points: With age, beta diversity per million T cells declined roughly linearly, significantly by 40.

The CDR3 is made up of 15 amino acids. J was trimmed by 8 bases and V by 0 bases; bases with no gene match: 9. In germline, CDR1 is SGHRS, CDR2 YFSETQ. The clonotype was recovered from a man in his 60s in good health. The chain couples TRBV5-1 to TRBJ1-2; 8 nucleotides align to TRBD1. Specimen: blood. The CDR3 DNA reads TGCGCCAGCAGCTTGGCTAACCCTGACAGGGGAGGCTACACCTTC. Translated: CASSLANPDRGGYTF.